A single sample gave rise to the 10 T cell receptor beta chains below, sequenced in a study of T cells after yellow fever vaccination. TCRdb ran MiXCR on the 5' RACE reads and lists one entry per CDR3 protein. Seen here are 50,000 to 75,000 distinct CDR3 sequences, 5% to 6.5% observed once, and the top ten hold 30% to 35%. The source material was PBMCs, either bulk or a sorted T-cell subset (CD4+, CD8+, memory, or dextramer-sorted; not recorded which), sampled on the day of the yellow fever booster vaccination. These receptors were taken from a man between 18 and 35 years old who received the YFV17D yellow fever vaccine.

V is TRBV2 and J is TRBJ1-1; D gene uncertain. Per germline, CDR1 SNHLY and CDR2 FYNNEI. The CDR3 contains 13 residues. V lost 7 bases, J lost 6 bases, and 15 bases lay in between. In DNA, the CDR3 is TGTGCCAGCAACCAGGACCATGCCGCTGAAGCTTTCTTT. As protein: CASNQDHAAEAFF. The variable domain in full, with the rest retrieved from reference TRBV2 and TRBJ1-1, is EPEVTQTPSHQVTQMGQEVILRCVPISNHLYFYWYRQILGQKVEFLVSFYNNEISEKSEIFDDQFSVERPDGSNFTLKIRSTKLEDSAMYFCASNQDHAAEAFFGQGTRLTVV.

This clonotype was detected a few times. This chain uses TRBV18 with TRBJ2-2; a possible D gene is TRBD1 (6 bases). This CDR3 comprises 16 residues. Germline assignment: CDR1 KGHSH and CDR2 LQKENI. Trimming shortened V by 0 bases and J by 3 bases, and 11 bases separated the two germline ends. The CDR3 nucleotides read TGTGCCAGCTCACCACCGTCAGGACAGTACACCGGGGAGCTGTTTTTT. Protein sequence: CASSPPSGQYTGELFF.

The chain uses TRBV15 and TRBJ1-1; a possible D gene is TRBD1 (5 bases). The CDR3 covers 14 residues. V was shortened by 1 base and J by 7 bases, with 13 bases between the two germline ends. The germline V gene has CDR1 LNHNV and CDR2 YYDKDF (reference sequence). The CDR3 nucleotides are TGTGCCACCAGCAGAGCAGTCAGGGTAGATGAAGCTTTCTTT. Its protein is CATSRAVRVDEAFF.

The table lists this clonotype with many counts. The J gene is TRBJ2-2, the V gene TRBV29-1; D unresolved. The germline V and J ends were trimmed by 3 bases and 6 bases, with 8 bases remaining between them. Germline CDR1 is SQVTM and CDR2 is ANQGSEA. The CDR3 length is 12 residues. For the CDR3, the DNA is TGCAGCGTTGAGTGGTCTCCCGGGGAGCTGTTTTTT. It codes for CSVEWSPGELFF.

This clonotype was observed many times. The chain has TRBV6-4 and TRBJ2-7, with D perhaps TRBD2 (6 bases). The germline V gene has CDR1 MRHNA and CDR2 SNTAGT. V lost 9 bases and J lost 3, with 18 bases in between. This CDR3 is built from 14 residues. CDR3 amino acids: CASSNGGEVYEQYF. As DNA, the CDR3 is TGTGCCAGTTCAAATGGAGGGGAGGTCTACGAGCAGTACTTC.

The J gene is TRBJ2-5, the V gene TRBV6-6; a possible D gene is TRBD1 (6 bases). The germline gives CDR1 MNHNY, CDR2 SVGAGI (reference sequence). V was shortened by 1 base and J by 4 bases, with 16 bases between the two germline ends. The CDR3 is 16 amino acids. The CDR3 DNA reads as TGTGCCAGCAGTTACTGGCAGGGGAAGGCGTCAGAGACCCAGTACTTC. The encoded protein is CASSYWQGKASETQYF.

The chain combines TRBV6-5 with TRBJ2-1, with TRBD2 matching over 14 bases. The CDR3 has 17 residues. J gave up 9 bases and V 2 bases, and 9 bases lay outside the gene matches. Looked up from germline, CDR1 is MNHEY and CDR2 is SVGAGI. The CDR3 sequence is CASSYTAPGLAGVEQFF. The CDR3 bases are TGTGCCAGCAGTTACACAGCTCCGGGACTAGCGGGGGTTGAGCAGTTCTTC.

The chain joins TRBV7-9 to TRBJ1-4; D ambiguous. This CDR3 region has 16 residues. Trimming left V 2 bases short and J 3 bases short, with 13 bases between. Germline V gene data show CDR1 as SEHNR and CDR2 as FQNEAQ (reference sequence). CDR3 bases: TGTGCCAGCAGCTTAAGCTCGGTATCAGCTAATGAAAAACTGTTTTTT. As protein: CASSLSSVSANEKLFF.

This clonotype has at least ten counts. The CDR3 DNA sequence: TGTGCCAGCAGTCCCTTCCTAGCGGGGGGAACGAACACCGGGGAGCTGTTTTTT. Translating gives CASSPFLAGGTNTGELFF. The rearrangement uses TRBV12-3 or TRBV12-4 and TRBJ2-2, with 11 bases lining up with TRBD2. Losses at the gene ends were 5 bases for V and 0 bases for J; bases not matched to a gene: 8. The CDR3 spans 18 residues.

The chain carries TRBV6-6 and TRBJ2-5; D not certain. V was trimmed by 9 bases and J by 5 bases, leaving 13 bases between them. Germline V CDR1 and CDR2: MNHNY, SVGAGI (reference sequence). The CDR3 consists of 12 residues. The CDR3 sequence: CASHTLPETQYF. The DNA of the CDR3 is TGTGCCAGTCACACGTTACCGGAGACCCAGTACTTC.